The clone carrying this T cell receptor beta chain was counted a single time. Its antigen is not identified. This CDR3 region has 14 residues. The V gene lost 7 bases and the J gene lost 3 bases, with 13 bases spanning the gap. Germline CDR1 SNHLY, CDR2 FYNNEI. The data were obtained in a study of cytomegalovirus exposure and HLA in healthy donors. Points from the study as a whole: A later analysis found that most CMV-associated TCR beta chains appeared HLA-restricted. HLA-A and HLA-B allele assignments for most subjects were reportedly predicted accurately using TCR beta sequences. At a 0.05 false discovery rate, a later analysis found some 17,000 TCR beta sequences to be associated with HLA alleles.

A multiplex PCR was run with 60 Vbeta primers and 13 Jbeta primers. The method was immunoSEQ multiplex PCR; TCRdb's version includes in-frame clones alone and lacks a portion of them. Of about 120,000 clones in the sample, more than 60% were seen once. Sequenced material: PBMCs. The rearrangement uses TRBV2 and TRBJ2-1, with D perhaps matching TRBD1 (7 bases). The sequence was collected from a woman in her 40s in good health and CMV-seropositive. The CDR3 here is CASTRQGGYNEQFF. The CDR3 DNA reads TGTGCCAGCACGAGGCAGGGGGGCTACAATGAGCAGTTCTTC.